Listed below are T cell receptor beta chains from one sample, sequenced in a study of T cell responses to AZD1222 COVID-19 vaccine. Libraries were prepared by immunoSEQ multiplex PCR; TCRdb keeps only in-frame clonotypes and omits some of them. The table includes 120,000 to 150,000 clones, about 93% detected once. The input for sequencing was peripheral blood, taken on day 0 of AZD1222 vaccination. The receptor source for this set is an adult in good health. Both conserved end residues are part of each CDR3. Fields, in order: D gene, J gene, V gene, CDR3 protein, CDR3 DNA. A D gene is named only where the DNA matches it firmly.

D: .; J: TRBJ1-2; V: TRBV9; CDR3: CASSTSPGYGYTF; DNA: TGTGCCAGCAGCACAAGTCCGGGGTATGGCTACACCTTC
D: .; J: TRBJ1-1; V: TRBV6-5; CDR3: CASSRKQATTEAFF; DNA: TGTGCCAGCAGCCGTAAACAGGCAACCACTGAAGCTTTCTTT
D: .; J: TRBJ1-6; V: TRBV12-3/TRBV12-4; CDR3: CASSITGFSPLHF; DNA: TGTGCCAGCAGCATTACAGGGTTCTCACCCCTCCACTTT
D: .; J: TRBJ2-7; V: TRBV6-6; CDR3: CASSYQRDYEQYF; DNA: TGTGCCAGCAGTTACCAACGGGACTACGAGCAGTACTTC
D: .; J: TRBJ1-6; V: TRBV7-3; CDR3: CASSLGGGNSPLHF; DNA: TGTGCCAGCAGCTTAGGTGGGGGAAATTCACCCCTCCACTTT
D: .; J: TRBJ1-1; V: TRBV7-2; CDR3: CASSLAEVGIAAEAFF; DNA: TGTGCCAGCAGCTTAGCGGAGGTGGGGATCGCGGCTGAAGCTTTCTTT
D: TRBD1; J: TRBJ1-1; V: TRBV7-2; CDR3: CASSGQGRAEAFF; DNA: TGTGCCAGCAGCGGACAGGGGAGGGCTGAAGCTTTCTTT
D: TRBD1; J: TRBJ2-1; V: TRBV6-5; CDR3: CATVRFQGAPNEQFF; DNA: TGTGCCACAGTTAGATTCCAGGGGGCCCCCAATGAGCAGTTCTTC
D: TRBD1; J: TRBJ1-2; V: TRBV7-2; CDR3: CASSLVDRVNYGYTF; DNA: TGTGCCAGCAGCTTAGTGGACAGGGTAAACTATGGCTACACCTTC
D: .; J: TRBJ1-1; V: TRBV7-8; CDR3: CASSFLGANTEAFF; DNA: TGTGCCAGCAGCTTTTTGGGCGCCAACACTGAAGCTTTCTTT